The source of this T cell receptor beta chain is a study of cytomegalovirus exposure and HLA in healthy donors. Deletions cut 0 bases from V and 2 bases from J, with 8 bases between. Looked up from germline, CDR1 is SGHNT and CDR2 is YYREEE (reference sequence). CDR3 size: 14 residues. Turning to this clone: Antigen specificity is unknown.

Findings and limits, study-wide: In a later analysis, the majority of CMV-associated beta chains seemingly showed HLA restriction.

It was with 60 Vbeta and 13 Jbeta primers that the PCR ran. Assay: immunoSEQ multiplex PCR; the TCRdb copy retains only in-frame clones and omits some. The sample gives under 200,000 clones, approximately 80% of which show up once; about 3.4% is in the top ten. J is TRBJ1-1 and V is TRBV5-4; D call uncertain. The TCR originated in a woman aged 45 to 65 in good health and CMV-seropositive. Sequencing was performed on PBMCs. Here the CDR3 DNA reads TGTGCCAGCAGCTTGGAACACCATAACACTGAAGCTTTCTTT. Amino acid sequence: CASSLEHHNTEAFF.